This is a list of T cell receptor beta chains from one sample in a study of control samples from healthy donors and cancer patients. Produced via immunoSEQ multiplex PCR; TCRdb's table is partial and in-frame only. The data show roughly 49,000 clones, around nine tenths seen once. Sequencing used PBMCs. The source of these receptors is a man aged 30 to 39 with colorectal cancer. Each CDR3 is given with its conserved first and last residue. D genes are given only for firm matches. Not all rows give a size; the values are once, few, many and, for expanded clones, a class.

D gene	clone size	J gene	V gene	CDR3 protein	CDR3 DNA
-	-	TRBJ2-6	TRBV5-1	CASSPWVSGANVLTF	TGCGCCAGCAGCCCATGGGTCTCTGGGGCCAACGTCCTGACTTTC
-	-	TRBJ2-6	TRBV5-4	CASSRWSSGANVLTF	TGTGCCAGCAGCCGCTGGAGCTCTGGGGCCAACGTCCTGACTTTC
-	-	TRBJ2-1	TRBV4-3	CASSQDSTGVLSYNEQFF	TGCGCCAGCAGCCAAGATTCGACCGGGGTCCTCTCCTACAATGAGCAGTTCTTC
-	-	TRBJ1-1	TRBV29-1	CSVRANTEAFF	TGCAGCGTCAGAGCGAACACTGAAGCTTTCTTT
-	once	TRBJ1-2	TRBV5-4	CASSGGSYYGYTF	TGTGCCAGCAGCGGCGGGAGCTACTATGGCTACACCTTC
-	-	TRBJ2-3	TRBV10-1	CASRDGDGSKQYF	TGCGCCAGCAGAGACGGGGATGGCTCCAAGCAGTATTTT
-	-	TRBJ1-2	TRBV4-2	CASSQAASTENYGYTF	TGTGCCAGCAGCCAGGCTGCATCGACGGAGAACTATGGCTACACCTTC
-	-	TRBJ1-2	TRBV18	CASSPQAGSANYGYTF	TGTGCCAGCTCACCTCAGGCAGGGTCAGCTAACTATGGCTACACCTTC
TRBD2	-	TRBJ2-5	TRBV5-1	CASGLSGGAGETQYF	TGCGCCAGCGGGCTCAGCGGGGGGGCTGGAGAGACCCAGTACTTC
TRBD1	-	TRBJ1-1	TRBV7-2	CASSPISGTGNTEAFF	TGTGCCAGCAGCCCTATATCCGGGACAGGGAACACTGAAGCTTTCTTT
TRBD2	-	TRBJ2-6	TRBV4-3	CASSQENGRAGFSGANVLTF	TGCGCCAGCAGCCAAGAAAACGGGAGGGCAGGGTTCTCTGGGGCCAACGTCCTGACTTTC
TRBD2	-	TRBJ2-1	TRBV6-4	CASSESSGGADEQFF	TGTGCCAGCAGTGAAAGTAGCGGGGGGGCCGATGAGCAGTTCTTC
-	-	TRBJ2-2	TRBV9	CASSVESHGELFF	TGTGCCAGCAGCGTAGAAAGCCACGGGGAGCTGTTTTTT
-	-	TRBJ1-2	TRBV5-5	CASRPVLLRGSYTF	TGTGCCAGCAGACCCGTCCTCCTGAGGGGCTCCTACACCTTC
-	-	TRBJ2-5	TRBV6-5	CASSSQQETQYF	TGTGCCAGCAGTTCGCAGCAAGAGACCCAGTACTTC
-	once	TRBJ1-4	TRBV5-6	CASSFQGGANEKLFF	TGTGCCAGCAGCTTCCAGGGAGGAGCTAATGAAAAACTGTTTTTT
TRBD2	-	TRBJ2-1	TRBV5-1	CASSSTTSGGVSSYNEQFF	TGCGCCAGCAGCTCTACGACTAGCGGGGGGGTTAGCTCCTACAATGAGCAGTTCTTC
-	-	TRBJ1-1	TRBV5-1	CASSWGLTTSLNTEAFF	TGCGCCAGCAGCTGGGGACTGACTACTTCTCTGAACACTGAAGCTTTCTTT
TRBD2	-	TRBJ2-3	TRBV10-3	CAISPGLAGDTQYF	TGTGCCATCAGTCCGGGACTAGCAGGAGATACGCAGTATTTT
-	-	TRBJ2-1	TRBV5-1	CASSPPGTGSYNEQFF	TGCGCCAGCAGCCCCCCTGGGACGGGCTCCTACAATGAGCAGTTCTTC
-	-	TRBJ2-2	TRBV27	CASSYFQGADTGELFF	TGTGCCAGCAGTTATTTTCAGGGAGCGGACACCGGGGAGCTGTTTTTT
-	once	TRBJ1-1	TRBV5-1	CASSVGRENTEAFF	TGCGCCAGCAGCGTGGGACGGGAGAACACTGAAGCTTTCTTT
-	-	TRBJ1-4	TRBV9	CASSVGNRVGEKLFF	TGTGCCAGCAGCGTAGGAAACAGGGTGGGCGAAAAACTGTTTTTT